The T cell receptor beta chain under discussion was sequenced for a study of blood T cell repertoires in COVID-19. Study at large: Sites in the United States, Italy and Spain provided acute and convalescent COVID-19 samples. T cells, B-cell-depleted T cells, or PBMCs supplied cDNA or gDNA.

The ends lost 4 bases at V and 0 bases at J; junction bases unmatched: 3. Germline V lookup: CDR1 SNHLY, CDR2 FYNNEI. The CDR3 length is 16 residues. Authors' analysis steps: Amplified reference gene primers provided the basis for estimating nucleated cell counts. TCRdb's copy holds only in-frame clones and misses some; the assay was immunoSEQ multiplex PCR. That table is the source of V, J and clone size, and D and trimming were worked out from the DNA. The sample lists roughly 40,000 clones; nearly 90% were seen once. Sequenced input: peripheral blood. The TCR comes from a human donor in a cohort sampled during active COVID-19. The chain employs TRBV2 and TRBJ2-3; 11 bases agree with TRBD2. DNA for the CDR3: TGTGCCAGCAGTGGGACTAGCGGGTGGAGCACAGATACGCAGTATTTT. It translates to CASSGTSGWSTDTQYF.